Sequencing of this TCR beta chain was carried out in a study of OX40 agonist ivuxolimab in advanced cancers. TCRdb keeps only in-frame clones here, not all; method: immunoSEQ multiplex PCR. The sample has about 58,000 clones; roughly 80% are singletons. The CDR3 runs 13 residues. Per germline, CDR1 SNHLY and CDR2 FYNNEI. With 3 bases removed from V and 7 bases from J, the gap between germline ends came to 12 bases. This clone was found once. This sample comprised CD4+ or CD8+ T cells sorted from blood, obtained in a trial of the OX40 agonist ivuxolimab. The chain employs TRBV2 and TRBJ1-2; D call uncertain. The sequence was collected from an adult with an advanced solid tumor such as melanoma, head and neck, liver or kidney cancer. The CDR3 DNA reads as TGTGCCAGCAGTGAGTATCCAGGTCGTGGCTACACCTTC. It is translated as CASSEYPGRGYTF.